These 6 T cell receptor beta chains share one sample of origin, sequenced in a study of technical replicates of blood from a few donors. Some clones are missing from TCRdb's copy, which holds only in-frame ones; the method was immunoSEQ multiplex PCR. This sample carries around 74,000 clones, 65% to 90% of them seen once, and the ten largest clones take about 5%. The source material was PBMCs. The receptors come from a human donor in good health. Some clones in this sample may be carry-over from other donors' samples.

J is TRBJ2-7 and V is TRBV12-2; the table's TRBD2 call for D was not verified on the DNA. TRBV12-2 is annotated as a pseudogene. The CDR3 has 13 amino acids. In nucleotides, the CDR3 is TGTGCAAGTCGCGCCGGACTTCCCTACGAGCAGTACTTC. Encoded protein: CASRAGLPYEQYF.

The V and J genes are TRBV18 and TRBJ2-3; possibly TRBD1 for D (6 bases). The CDR3 has 14 residues. Germline V gives CDR1 KGHSH, CDR2 LQKENI. Trimming took off 8 bases at V and 5 bases at J, with 17 bases between the two ends. This chain's CDR3 is CASLQGSIGDTQYF. CDR3 nucleotide sequence: TGTGCCAGCCTACAGGGATCGATAGGAGATACGCAGTATTTT.

The rearrangement joins TRBV18 to TRBJ2-1; D unresolved. Germline V gene data show CDR1 as KGHSH and CDR2 as LQKENI. This CDR3 region has 14 residues. Trimming cost V 3 bases and J 7 bases, with 13 bases left between them. The CDR3 DNA follows: TGTGCCAGCTCACCGGGCATTCAGGCGAATGAGCAGTTCTTC. Translated: CASSPGIQANEQFF.

The V and J genes are TRBV7-2 and TRBJ2-7; D call uncertain. Germline V gives CDR1 SGHTA, CDR2 FQGNSA. The CDR3 is 13 residues long. Trimming left V 4 bases short and J 4 bases short, with 11 bases between. CDR3 nucleotides: TGTGCCAGCAGCTGGGCCCGTGGGTACGAGCAGTACTTC. Amino acids: CASSWARGYEQYF.

This chain connects TRBV7-2 to TRBJ2-7; TRBD1 might be the D (6 bases). CDR1 is SGHTA and CDR2 is FQGNSA in the germline V gene. The CDR3 sequence is 15 residues long. The V end lost 5 bases, the J end lost 0 bases, and 14 bases lay between the germline ends. The CDR3 loop reads CASSQLDRSSYEQYF. CDR3 bases: TGTGCCAGCAGCCAACTCGACAGGAGCTCCTACGAGCAGTACTTC.

This clone has just one count. The V gene is TRBV2, the J gene TRBJ2-1; 8 positions match TRBD1. Germline CDR1 SNHLY, CDR2 FYNNEI. Trimming at V came to 1 base and at J to 8 bases, leaving 7 bases not matched to a gene. The CDR3 is 15 amino acids. CDR3 sequence reads: CASSEGQGARHEQFF. DNA for the CDR3: TGTGCCAGCAGTGAAGGGCAGGGGGCTAGGCATGAGCAGTTCTTC. Complete variable domain (other parts from reference TRBV2 and TRBJ2-1): EPEVTQTPSHQVTQMGQEVILRCVPISNHLYFYWYRQILGQKVEFLVSFYNNEISEKSEIFDDQFSVERPDGSNFTLKIRSTKLEDSAMYFCASSEGQGARHEQFFGPGTRLTVL.